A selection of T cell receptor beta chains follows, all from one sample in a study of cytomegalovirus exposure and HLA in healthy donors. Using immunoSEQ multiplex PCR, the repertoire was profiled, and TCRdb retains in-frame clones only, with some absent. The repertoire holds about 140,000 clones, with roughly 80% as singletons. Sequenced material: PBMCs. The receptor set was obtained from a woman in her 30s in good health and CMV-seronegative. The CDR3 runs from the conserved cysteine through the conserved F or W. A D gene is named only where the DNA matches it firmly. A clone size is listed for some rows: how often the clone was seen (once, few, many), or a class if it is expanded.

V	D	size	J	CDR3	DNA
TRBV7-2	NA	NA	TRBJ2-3	CASSLPGLPQYF	TGTGCCAGCAGCTTACCTGGGCTACCGCAGTATTTT
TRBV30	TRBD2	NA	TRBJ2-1	CAWSALGLAGGRSYNEQFF	TGTGCCTGGAGTGCCTTGGGACTAGCGGGAGGTAGGTCCTACAATGAGCAGTTCTTC
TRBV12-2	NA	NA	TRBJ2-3	CATCWLAGGPCTDTQYF	TGTGCAACTTGCTGGCTAGCGGGGGGGCCCTGCACAGATACGCAGTATTTT
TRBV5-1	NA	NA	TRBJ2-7	CASSLVEGYEQYF	TGCGCCAGCAGCTTAGTCGAGGGCTACGAGCAGTACTTC
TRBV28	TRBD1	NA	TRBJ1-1	CASSLYRGAAEAFF	TGTGCCAGCAGTTTATACAGGGGGGCGGCTGAAGCTTTCTTT
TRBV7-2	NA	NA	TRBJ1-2	CASSFGGYYGYTF	TGTGCCAGCAGCTTCGGGGGATACTATGGCTACACCTTC
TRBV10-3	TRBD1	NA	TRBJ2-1	CAISATGIPSYNEQFF	TGTGCCATCAGTGCGACAGGGATCCCGTCCTACAATGAGCAGTTCTTC
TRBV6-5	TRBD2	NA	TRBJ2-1	CASSYSSGGVNEQFF	TGTGCCAGCAGTTACTCGAGCGGGGGGGTTAATGAGCAGTTCTTC
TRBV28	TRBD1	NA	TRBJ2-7	CASSGDRGEQYF	TGTGCCAGCAGTGGGGACAGGGGCGAGCAGTACTTC
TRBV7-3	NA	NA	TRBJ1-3	CASSPGPYSGNTIYF	TGTGCCAGCAGCCCAGGGCCATACTCTGGAAACACCATATATTTT
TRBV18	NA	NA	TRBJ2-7	CASSPRTAKYEQYF	TGTGCCAGCTCACCGCGGACAGCCAAGTACGAGCAGTACTTC
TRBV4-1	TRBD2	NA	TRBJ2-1	CASSPDGLAGVEQFF	TGCGCCAGCAGCCCAGACGGGCTAGCGGGAGTTGAGCAGTTCTTC
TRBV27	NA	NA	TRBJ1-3	CASRAGGTSGNTIYF	TGTGCCAGCAGGGCGGGGGGGACGAGCGGAAACACCATATATTTT
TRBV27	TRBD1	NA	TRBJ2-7	CARFGRGNYEQYF	TGTGCCCGTTTCGGCAGGGGGAACTACGAGCAGTACTTC
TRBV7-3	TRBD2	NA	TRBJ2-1	CASSFSSGGPNEQFF	TGTGCCAGCAGCTTCTCTAGCGGGGGGCCCAATGAGCAGTTCTTC
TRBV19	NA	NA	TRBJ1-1	CASSRRGNTEAFF	TGTGCCAGTAGCCGAAGGGGGAACACTGAAGCTTTCTTT
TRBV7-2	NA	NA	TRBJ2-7	CASSLGGSQQYF	TGTGCCAGCAGCTTAGGGGGCAGCCAGCAGTACTTC
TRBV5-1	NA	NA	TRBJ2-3	CASSFSAVDTQYF	TGCGCCAGCAGCTTCTCAGCGGTAGATACGCAGTATTTT
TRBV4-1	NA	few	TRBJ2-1	CASSQDRGGVYNEQFF	TGCGCCAGCAGCCAAGATCGAGGCGGGGTGTACAATGAGCAGTTCTTC
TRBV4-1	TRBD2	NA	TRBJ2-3	CASSQDALAGGPDTQYF	TGCGCCAGCAGCCAGGATGCACTAGCGGGAGGGCCAGATACGCAGTATTTT